Below, one T cell receptor beta chain is given with its context. The data stem from a study of shared T cell receptors in the human thymus. Profiled with immunoSEQ multiplex PCR; TCRdb holds only in-frame clones, not every one. The sample has hundreds of thousands of clones; roughly 90% are singletons. Germline assignment: CDR1 SGHTA and CDR2 FQGTGA. The CDR3 is 13 amino acids. Trimming took off 1 base at V and 5 bases at J, with 9 bases between the two ends. This same sample was also part of a study on human thymus T cells. In that study: Thymic tissue was derived from resections collected during corrective heart surgery.

The sequenced material came from thymocytes. The clonotype comes from a boy under two years old with a congenital heart defect. The chain couples TRBV7-3 to TRBJ2-7; D is undetermined. The CDR3 region is CASSLNSLHEQYF. For the CDR3, the DNA is TGTGCCAGCAGCTTAAACTCCCTCCACGAGCAGTACTTC.